This TCR beta chain was profiled in a study of T cells after yellow fever vaccination. The ends were cut back, 7 bases at V and 1 base at J, with 16 bases in the middle. This CDR3 comprises 15 residues. MiXCR was run by TCRdb on the 5' RACE reads, yielding one entry per CDR3 protein. This sample has approximately 150,000 distinct CDR3 sequences; less than 9.5% occur once, and the top ten carry less than 0.85%. The sample holds many counts of this clonotype. Sequences were derived from CD4+ T cells sorted from PBMCs, sampled 5 days after the yellow fever booster vaccination. The rearrangement uses TRBV12-3 or TRBV12-4 and TRBJ2-5; D is perhaps TRBD1 (6 bases). This receptor was taken from a man aged 25-45 years who received the YFV17D yellow fever vaccine. The CDR3 here is CASTLRGQTQETQYF. The CDR3 DNA reads as TGTGCCAGCACCCTCAGGGGACAAACCCAAGAGACCCAGTACTTC.